A selection of T cell receptor beta chains follows, all from one sample in a study of blood T cell repertoires in COVID-19. Sequenced by immunoSEQ multiplex PCR; TCRdb stores in-frame clones only, minus some. The sample shows tens of thousands of clones, around 85% of them seen only once. Sequenced material: peripheral blood. These receptors came from a woman aged 55-75 years with acute or convalescent COVID-19. Both conserved end residues are part of each CDR3. Each record gives: J gene, CDR3 length, D gene, V gene, clone size, CDR3 DNA, CDR3 protein. D genes are given only for firm matches. Rows may omit the clone size; those that give it use once, few, many or a size class.

TRBJ2-1	15	TRBD2	TRBV7-3	-	TGTGCCAGCAGCTTAACTAGCGGGGGAAACAATGAGCAGTTCTTC	CASSLTSGGNNEQFF
TRBJ2-5	12	-	TRBV11-2	-	TGTGCCAGCAGCTTAGAGGGCGAGACCCAGTACTTC	CASSLEGETQYF
TRBJ1-1	14	-	TRBV6-5	-	TGTGCCAGCAAGGCGGGACGGCTGAACACTGAAGCTTTCTTT	CASKAGRLNTEAFF
TRBJ2-5	13	-	TRBV5-8	-	TGTGCCAGCAGCTTGTACAGTGATGAGACCCAGTACTTC	CASSLYSDETQYF
TRBJ1-1	12	-	TRBV11-3	medium-sized	TGTGCCAGCAGCTTAAGAGGGTCTGAAGCTTTCTTT	CASSLRGSEAFF
TRBJ2-1	15	TRBD2	TRBV6-5	-	TGTGCCAGCATCAAGACTAGCGGGGGACTCAATGAGCAGTTCTTC	CASIKTSGGLNEQFF
TRBJ1-6	13	TRBD1	TRBV30	few	TGTGCCTGGAGTTGGGACAGGGCTTCACCCCTCCACTTT	CAWSWDRASPLHF
TRBJ1-3	17	-	TRBV4-1	-	TGCGCCAGCAGCCAGACCCCCGAGGACAGCTCTGGAAACACCATATATTTT	CASSQTPEDSSGNTIYF
TRBJ1-1	15	-	TRBV19	once	TGTGCCAGTAGTACCCCCCTCCGGAGGAGAGCTGAAGCTTTCTTT	CASSTPLRRRAEAFF
TRBJ1-5	17	-	TRBV27	-	TGTGCCAGCAGTTCTCGACCCGTGGGCGATAGCAATCAGCCCCAGCATTTT	CASSSRPVGDSNQPQHF
TRBJ2-7	14	-	TRBV6-5	-	TGTGCCAGCAGAGCCCCCGGCGGCTCCTACGAGCAGTACTTC	CASRAPGGSYEQYF
TRBJ1-1	17	-	TRBV5-1	-	TGCGCCAGCAGCTTGGGTCGGACTCCAGTGGGGTTAGGTGAAGCTTTCTTT	CASSLGRTPVGLGEAFF
TRBJ2-3	11	-	TRBV15	-	TGTGCCACCTCCTCGGGAAATACGCAGTATTTT	CATSSGNTQYF
TRBJ1-2	13	TRBD1	TRBV5-6	-	TGTGCCAGCAGCCAAGAGGACAGGGATGGCTACACCTTC	CASSQEDRDGYTF
TRBJ2-7	16	-	TRBV1	few	TGCACCAGCAGCGATCATAAGCTAGCGGTAAGGTACGAGCAGTACTTC	CTSSDHKLAVRYEQYF
TRBJ2-7	17	-	TRBV7-8	-	TGTGCCAGCAGCTTAGTAGGGGGAACAGGGCTCACCTACGAGCAGTACTTC	CASSLVGGTGLTYEQYF
TRBJ2-7	16	TRBD1	TRBV5-1	-	TGCGCCAGCAGCTTGGAGCGACAGGGGACGCTCTACGAGCAGTACTTC	CASSLERQGTLYEQYF
TRBJ2-3	16	TRBD2	TRBV5-1	once	TGCGCCAGCACCCCGACTAGCGGGTTTGCTACAGATACGCAGTATTTT	CASTPTSGFATDTQYF
TRBJ2-3	14	TRBD1	TRBV19	once	TGTGCCAGTATGAGACAGGGGGCCACAGATACGCAGTATTTT	CASMRQGATDTQYF
TRBJ1-5	14	TRBD1	TRBV7-3	-	TGTGCCAGCAGCCCTAGGACAGGGGGCCAGCCCCAGCATTTT	CASSPRTGGQPQHF
TRBJ2-1	16	TRBD2	TRBV24-1	-	TGTGCCACCAGTGATTTGGCCAGCGGGGGGTACAATGAGCAGTTCTTC	CATSDLASGGYNEQFF
TRBJ1-3	16	TRBD1	TRBV5-1	large	TGCGCCAGCAGCTCGGGACAGTCCAACTCTGGAAACACCATATATTTT	CASSSGQSNSGNTIYF
TRBJ1-2	13	-	TRBV18	once	TGTGCCAGCTCGATAACAGGGCTATATGGCTACACCTTC	CASSITGLYGYTF
TRBJ1-5	19	TRBD1	TRBV27	-	TGTGCCAGCAGTTATAACCTTCGGGACAGGGGGCGATCTAATCAGCCCCAGCATTTT	CASSYNLRDRGRSNQPQHF
TRBJ2-3	14	-	TRBV24-1	-	TGTGCCACCAGTGATGCCCGGGACACAGATACGCAGTATTTT	CATSDARDTDTQYF
TRBJ2-5	14	TRBD2	TRBV28	-	TGTGCCAGCATGGTTAGCGGGGCACAAGAGACCCAGTACTTC	CASMVSGAQETQYF
TRBJ2-3	15	TRBD2	TRBV7-2	once	TGTGCCAGCAGCTTCTCTGCGGGGGGGATAGATACGCAGTATTTT	CASSFSAGGIDTQYF
TRBJ2-2	16	-	TRBV21-1	-	TGTGCCAGCAGCAAGACAGGGCGCGAGAACACCGGGGAGCTGTTTTTT	CASSKTGRENTGELFF
TRBJ1-1	13	TRBD1	TRBV12-3/TRBV12-4	-	TGTGCCAGCAGTAGACAGGGGAACACTGAAGCTTTCTTT	CASSRQGNTEAFF
TRBJ1-2	15	-	TRBV10-3	-	TGTGCCATCAGTAGGACAGACCAGCTAGGCTATGGCTACACCTTC	CAISRTDQLGYGYTF
TRBJ1-4	14	TRBD1	TRBV11-2	-	TGTGCCAGCAGCTTAGGGACAGGGGATGAGGAACTGTTTTTT	CASSLGTGDEELFF
TRBJ1-5	16	-	TRBV5-6	-	TGTGCCAGCAGCTTGTGGGGGCCTCGTTTAAATCAGCCCCAGCATTTT	CASSLWGPRLNQPQHF
TRBJ1-1	14	-	TRBV7-9	once	TGTGCCAGCAGTTCAGGGTTAGGGGGCACTGAAGCTTTCTTT	CASSSGLGGTEAFF
TRBJ1-6	15	-	TRBV5-6	-	TGTGCCAGCAGCTTAAGTCAGGTTCTGAATTCACCCCTCCACTTT	CASSLSQVLNSPLHF
TRBJ1-6	13	-	TRBV2	once	TGTGCCAGCTTGCAGGAGACGGGGTCACCCCTCCACTTT	CASLQETGSPLHF
TRBJ2-7	15	TRBD1	TRBV24-1	few	TGTGCCACCAGTGATCCCGGACAGGGTCTCGGGGAGCAGTACTTC	CATSDPGQGLGEQYF
TRBJ1-4	12	TRBD1	TRBV29-1	-	TGCAGCGCCGGGACAGGGTATGAAAAACTGTTTTTT	CSAGTGYEKLFF
TRBJ1-1	18	TRBD1	TRBV5-1	-	TGCGCCAGCAGCTCTTTGGGACAGGGGGTCCGCAGAAACACTGAAGCTTTCTTT	CASSSLGQGVRRNTEAFF
TRBJ1-2	13	TRBD1	TRBV14	-	TGTGCCAGCAGCCAATCCCTCAGGGGGCACTACACCTTC	CASSQSLRGHYTF
TRBJ1-2	14	TRBD1	TRBV28	-	TGTGCCAGCAATTTAGCGACAGGGTGGTATGGCTACACCTTC	CASNLATGWYGYTF
TRBJ2-7	13	-	TRBV24-1	once	TGTGCCACCAGTGATTTTCCCGGGGTCGAGCAGTACTTC	CATSDFPGVEQYF
TRBJ2-4	15	-	TRBV27	-	TGTGCCAGCAGTGCTACAGGTCTAGCCAAAAACATTCAGTACTTC	CASSATGLAKNIQYF
TRBJ2-7	15	TRBD1	TRBV6-2/TRBV6-3	few	TGTGCCAGCAGTTACGGGACAGGGGGCATCTACGAGCAGTACTTC	CASSYGTGGIYEQYF